The following is a T cell receptor beta chain sequence with its context. Its antigen is not known. TCRdb keeps only in-frame clones here, not all; method: immunoSEQ multiplex PCR. The sample has over 7,000 clones, almost 80% seen once; the top ten hold about 13%. This sample was taken from a study of tumor-infiltrating lymphocytes in localized non-small cell lung cancer. Study in general: Patients included smokers and never-smokers with various histologies, some sampled after neoadjuvant chemotherapy.

V was cut by 2 bases and J by 2 bases, with 9 bases left in between. This CDR3 is 13 amino acids long. CDR1 is GTSNPN, CDR2 SVGIG, per germline (reference sequence). Findings and caveats of the study: Higher tumor T cell infiltration than in uninvolved lung was supported by TCRbeta sequencing. T-cell fraction did not differ between immunotypes IM1 and IM2. TCR sequencing covered a subset of patients with enough tissue.

The V call is TRBV30, the J call TRBJ1-2, with unresolved D. The sample was uninvolved lung tissue not adjacent to the tumor. The source of this sequence is a human donor with non-small cell lung cancer. The CDR3 DNA reads as TGTGCCTGGAGTCCGGACGGAAACTATGGCTACACCTTC. Translating gives CAWSPDGNYGYTF.